The source of this T cell receptor (beta chain) is a study of CD8 T cells in Susac syndrome. Study context: The sequenced Susac syndrome patients included more than five who had clinically active disease and eight or nine who were in remission. Patients with Susac syndrome were therapy-naive, treated with corticosteroids, or treated with intravenous immunoglobulin alone when blood was collected. Notes on the study in general: The CD4+ T cell repertoires in Susac syndrome were not clonally expanded.

CDR1 and CDR2 (germline): SEHNR, FQNEAQ (reference sequence). The CDR3 runs 17 residues. With 5 bases clipped from V and 0 bases from J, the junction kept 8 bases outside the gene matches. In blood CD8+ and CD4+ T cells, TCR beta underwent sequencing. A quantity of about 0.45 to 1 ug RNA underwent reverse transcription using random hexamers. TCRdb reprocessed the immunoSEQ multiplex PCR reads with MiXCR, giving one entry per CDR3 protein. Of just over 150,000 distinct CDR3 sequences listed, roughly 95% are singletons. Concerning this clonotype itself: Its antigen is undetermined.

The receptor comes from a human donor with Susac syndrome. This chain uses TRBV7-9 with TRBJ1-2; 11 nucleotides line up with TRBD1. The sequencing input was CD4+ T cells from PBMCs. In DNA form, the CDR3 reads TGTGCCAGCAGCCAATGGACAGGGGGCGCTTCTAACTATGGCTACACCTTC. This encodes CASSQWTGGASNYGYTF.